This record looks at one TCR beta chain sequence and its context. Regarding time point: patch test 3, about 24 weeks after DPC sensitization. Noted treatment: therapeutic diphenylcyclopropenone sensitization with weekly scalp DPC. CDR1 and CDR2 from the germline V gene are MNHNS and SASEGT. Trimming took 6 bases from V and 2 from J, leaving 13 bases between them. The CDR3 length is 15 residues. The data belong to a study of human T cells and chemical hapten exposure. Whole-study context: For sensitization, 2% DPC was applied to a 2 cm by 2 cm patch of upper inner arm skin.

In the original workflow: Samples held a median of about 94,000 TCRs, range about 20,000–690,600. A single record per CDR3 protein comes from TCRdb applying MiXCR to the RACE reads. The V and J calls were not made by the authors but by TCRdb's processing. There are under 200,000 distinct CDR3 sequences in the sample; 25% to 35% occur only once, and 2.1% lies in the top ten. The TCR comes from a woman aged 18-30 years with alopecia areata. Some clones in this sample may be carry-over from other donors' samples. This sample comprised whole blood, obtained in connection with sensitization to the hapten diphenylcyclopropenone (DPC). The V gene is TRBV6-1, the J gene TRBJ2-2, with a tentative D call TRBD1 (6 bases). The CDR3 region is CASRDTGSNTGELFF. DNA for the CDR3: TGTGCCAGCAGGGACACAGGGTCTAACACCGGGGAGCTGTTTTTT.